This T cell receptor beta chain was recovered during a study of CD8 T cells in Susac syndrome. This clonotype was found a few times. Its antigen is unidentified. RNA was extracted with the RNeasy kit, and a quantity of about 0.45 to 1 ug was reverse transcribed using random hexamers. TCRdb passed the immunoSEQ multiplex PCR reads through MiXCR, listing each CDR3 protein once. The sample shows 250,000 to 300,000 distinct CDR3 sequences, around 89% of them seen only once. Overall study results and limits: It was acknowledged in the study that its TCR sequencing and HLA analysis involved a relatively small number of individuals.

Treatment-naive patients with stable or active relapsing-remitting disease served as multiple sclerosis controls. This sequence originates from a human donor with multiple sclerosis. Specimen: CD8+ T cells from PBMCs.

Here the CDR3 DNA reads TGCAGCGTTGAAGATTGGGGGGCCGGAGAGACCCAGTACTTC. Translating gives CSVEDWGAGETQYF. The chain has TRBV29-1 and TRBJ2-5, with D perhaps TRBD1 or TRBD2 (6 bases each). CDR1 and CDR2 (germline): SQVTM, ANQGSEA. CDR3 size: 14 residues. The ends were cut back, 0 bases at V and 4 bases at J, with 12 bases in the middle.